This TCR beta chain was captured in a study of beta chain features in type 1 diabetes. About the study: The study found patients and healthy donors alike in age, gender and cell yields.

The authors reverse transcribed all of the isolated RNA, so sequencing captured expressed TCRB transcripts. Assay: immunoSEQ multiplex PCR; the TCRdb copy retains only in-frame clones and omits some. The table shows about 700,000 clones, with over 10% occurring only once. Points on this clone: Its specificity is not known.

CDR1 MNHEY and CDR2 SMNVEV come from the germline V gene (reference sequence). The CDR3 totals 14 residues. V was pared by 9 bases and J by 3 bases, with 17 bases between. Study-level findings and limits: All four CD4+ subsets of Type 1 diabetes patients contained TCRB CDR3s that were moderately but significantly shorter. Here, the possible influence of HLA type (on TCRB rearrangement) remained unresolved. TCRB repertoires of naive, central memory and Treg cells appeared more similar among patients than among healthy donors.

Material: naive CD4+ T cells from blood. The receptor comes from a man aged 18 to 30 with type 1 diabetes. The chain employs TRBV27 and TRBJ1-1; D possibly corresponds to TRBD1 (6 bases). The CDR3 bases are TGTGCCAGTCTCAAGGAGAACAGGGACACTGAAGCTTTCTTT. Protein sequence: CASLKENRDTEAFF.